The 27 T cell receptor beta chains reported below all come from one sample, sequenced in a study of CD8 T cells in Susac syndrome. The RNA input was about 0.5 to 1 ug, and it was reverse transcribed with random hexamers. Via MiXCR, TCRdb re-called the immunoSEQ multiplex PCR reads, giving one row per CDR3 protein. The data hold about 440,000 distinct CDR3 sequences, with approximately 85% observed a single time. Sequencing was done on a sample of CD8+ T cells from PBMCs. All receptors come from a human donor with multiple sclerosis.

CDR3 DNA sequence: TGCGCCAGCAGCCAAGATGGCCACAATGAGCAGTTCTTC. Translating gives CASSQDGHNEQFF. The rearrangement joins TRBV4-1 to TRBJ2-1; D is ambiguous. CDR3 length: 13 residues. CDR1 is MGHRA, CDR2 YSYEKL, per germline. V was clipped by 0 bases and J by 5 bases, with 5 bases between them.

The V call is TRBV5-5, the J call TRBJ1-1; D is perhaps TRBD1 (5 bases). CDR1 is SGHKS, CDR2 YYEKEE, per germline (reference sequence). The CDR3 length is 14 residues. Trimming cost V 3 bases and J 1 base, with 10 bases left between them. The CDR3 loop is CASSYGGRNTEAFF. Here the CDR3 DNA reads TGTGCCAGCAGCTATGGGGGAAGGAACACTGAAGCTTTCTTT.

This CDR3 reads CASSGRVNTEAFF. The CDR3 DNA reads as TGTGCCAGCAGTGGCAGGGTGAACACTGAAGCTTTCTTT. The rearrangement links TRBV6-1 to TRBJ1-1; a possible D gene is TRBD1 (5 bases). Germline V gene sequence: CDR1 MNHNS, CDR2 SASEGT. Between the trimmed V and J ends, which lost 4 bases and 0 bases, there was a span of 6 bases. The CDR3 spans 13 residues.

The V and J genes are TRBV28 and TRBJ2-1; no reliable D call. The length of the CDR3 is 13 residues. The germline CDR1 and CDR2 sequences are MDHEN and SYDVKM. Trimming took off 7 bases at V and 0 bases at J, with 7 bases between the two ends. The CDR3 spells CASTLSSYNEQFF. CDR3 sequence (DNA): TGTGCCAGCACGTTATCCTCCTACAATGAGCAGTTCTTC. Filled out from reference TRBV28 and TRBJ2-1, the complete variable domain reads DVKVTQSSRYLVKRTGEKVFLECVQDMDHENMFWYRQDPGLGLRLIYFSYDVKMKEKGDIPEGYSVSREKKERFSLILESASTNQTSMYLCASTLSSYNEQFFGPGTRLTVL.

The J gene is TRBJ2-5, the V gene TRBV4-1; tentative D call: TRBD1 (5 bases). The CDR3 totals 13 residues. Germline-derived CDR1 and CDR2 are MGHRA and YSYEKL. Between the trimmed V and J ends, which lost 1 base and 4 bases, there was a span of 7 bases. CDR3 loop: CASSQGQGETQYF. CDR3 nucleotides: TGCGCCAGCAGCCAAGGGCAGGGAGAGACCCAGTACTTC.

The count of this clonotype is one. This chain connects TRBV28 to TRBJ2-7; TRBD2 matches 9 bases. The CDR3 sequence is 15 residues long. Germline V gives CDR1 MDHEN, CDR2 SYDVKM. V dropped 3 bases and J dropped 3; count of bases not matched to a gene: 6. The CDR3 region is CASSFGTSTVYEQYF. CDR3 coding DNA: TGTGCCAGCAGTTTCGGGACTAGCACCGTCTACGAGCAGTACTTC.

The rearrangement links TRBV10-3 to TRBJ2-7; 12 bases line up with TRBD2. Germline-derived CDR1 and CDR2 are ENHRY and SYGVKD. V was pared by 8 bases and J by 4 bases, with 3 bases of the junction left unmatched. The CDR3 is 13 residues long. In nucleotides, the CDR3 is TGTGCCATCGGACTAGCGGGAATGTACGAGCAGTACTTC. Its translation: CAIGLAGMYEQYF.

V and J are TRBV4-2 and TRBJ1-1; D is unresolved. Trimming left V 1 base short and J 7 bases short, with 13 bases between. The CDR3 runs 14 residues. Germline assignment: CDR1 LGHNA and CDR2 YNFKEQ. CDR3: CASSQVEVLGEAFF. CDR3 bases: TGTGCCAGCAGCCAAGTTGAGGTACTGGGTGAAGCTTTCTTT.

The V call is TRBV28, the J call TRBJ2-5, with D possibly being TRBD1 or TRBD2 (6 bases each). The CDR3 has 15 amino acids. CDR1 is MDHEN, CDR2 SYDVKM, per germline. V shed 6 bases and J shed 5 bases, with 19 bases lying between them. The CDR3 DNA follows: TGTGCCAGCAGACCTCGGGGGCCACTGCACGAGACCCAGTACTTC. It specifies CASRPRGPLHETQYF.

The chain couples TRBV28 to TRBJ2-2, with a weak D call TRBD1 (6 bases). The CDR3 is made up of 19 amino acids. CDR1 is MDHEN, CDR2 SYDVKM, per germline. V was cut by 6 bases and J by 6 bases, with 29 bases left in between. This CDR3 reads CASSSPRASTGSGAGELFF. CDR3 coding DNA: TGTGCCAGCAGCTCCCCCCGAGCCAGTACAGGGTCGGGTGCCGGGGAGCTGTTTTTT. The full variable domain, in which reference TRBV28 and TRBJ2-2 provide the parts outside the CDR3, is DVKVTQSSRYLVKRTGEKVFLECVQDMDHENMFWYRQDPGLGLRLIYFSYDVKMKEKGDIPEGYSVSREKKERFSLILESASTNQTSMYLCASSSPRASTGSGAGELFFGEGSRLTVL.

The DNA of the CDR3 is TGCGCCAGCAGCCCCGGACAGGGATCGCACATTCAGTACTTC. This encodes CASSPGQGSHIQYF. The chain joins TRBV5-1 to TRBJ2-4, with 8 bases fitting TRBD1. The CDR3 covers 14 residues. Germline V gives CDR1 SGHRS, CDR2 YFSETQ. V shed 4 bases, J shed 8 bases, and the junction held 8 bases outside the gene matches.

The chain combines TRBV7-8 with TRBJ2-7; D is ambiguous. The germline V gene has CDR1 SGHVS and CDR2 FQNEAQ. The CDR3 is made up of 12 amino acids. V was trimmed by 5 bases and J by 5 bases, leaving 10 bases between them. For the CDR3, the DNA is TGTGCCAGCAGCCACCCCTTGGACGAGCAGTACTTC. Its protein product is CASSHPLDEQYF.

This rearrangement joins TRBV4-1 to TRBJ1-1; maybe TRBD1 (6 bases). The CDR3 has 14 residues. Germline V lookup: CDR1 MGHRA, CDR2 YSYEKL. Between the trimmed V and J ends, which lost 4 bases and 3 bases, there was a span of 12 bases. The CDR3 DNA sequence: TGCGCCAGCAGCCGTGGCAGGGGTGACACTGAAGCTTTCTTT. As protein: CASSRGRGDTEAFF.

The rearrangement joins TRBV19 to TRBJ1-1; no firm D call. Germline values: CDR1 LNHDA, CDR2 SQIVND (reference sequence). Trimming cost V 3 bases and J 7 bases, with 12 bases left between them. The CDR3 covers 13 residues. CDR3 coding DNA: TGTGCCAGTAGTATTGGTTTGGCGGGTGAAGCTTTCTTT. Amino acid sequence: CASSIGLAGEAFF.

The chain couples TRBV7-9 to TRBJ1-1; maybe TRBD1 (6 bases). Germline V gene data show CDR1 as SEHNR and CDR2 as FQNEAQ (reference sequence). The V gene lost 4 bases and the J gene lost 4 bases, with 10 bases spanning the gap. The CDR3 spans 13 residues. CDR3 region: CASSSSGATEAFF. The CDR3 coding sequence is TGTGCCAGCAGCTCGTCGGGGGCCACTGAAGCTTTCTTT.

This rearrangement joins TRBV5-6 to TRBJ2-3; D may be TRBD2 (7 bases). The germline V gene encodes CDR1 SGHDT and CDR2 YYEEEE. Trimming cost V 4 bases and J 7 bases, with 22 bases left between them. The CDR3 covers 16 residues. CDR3 coding DNA: TGTGCCAGCAGCCCTGGTGTGTCGACCGGGGGGCATACGCAGTATTTT. As protein: CASSPGVSTGGHTQYF.

In this sample, this clonotype turned up a few times. This rearrangement joins TRBV10-3 to TRBJ2-7, with 8 bases identical to TRBD1. V was clipped by 6 bases and J by 0 bases; unmatched bases: 7. The V gene's germline CDR1 is ENHRY and CDR2 SYGVKD. The CDR3 has 15 residues. The CDR3 spells CAIRLGTGDSYEQYF. Here the CDR3 DNA reads TGTGCCATCAGGCTCGGGACAGGAGACTCCTACGAGCAGTACTTC.

The rearrangement joins TRBV20-1 to TRBJ2-2; perhaps TRBD2 as D (5 bases). Germline CDR1 reads DFQATT; CDR2 reads SNEGSKA (reference sequence). The CDR3 sequence is 14 residues long. V dropped 0 bases and J dropped 6 bases, with 11 bases sitting between them. This CDR3 is CSARDPGVPGELFF. The CDR3 bases are TGCAGTGCTAGAGATCCCGGGGTTCCCGGGGAGCTGTTTTTT.

The chain's CDR3 is CASSPGESSYEQYF. The DNA of the CDR3 is TGTGCCAGCAGTCCTGGGGAAAGCTCCTACGAGCAGTACTTC. The chain recombines TRBV6-5 with TRBJ2-7; D gene ambiguous. Germline V gene data show CDR1 as MNHEY and CDR2 as SVGAGI. V lost 5 bases, J lost 0 bases, and 11 bases lay in between. This CDR3 contains 14 residues.

This sequence joins TRBV18 and TRBJ2-4; no reliable D call. CDR3 length: 14 amino acids. Germline loops: CDR1 KGHSH, CDR2 LQKENI. V dropped 2 bases and J dropped 6 bases, with 11 bases sitting between them. The chain's CDR3 is CASSPSRPINIQYF. CDR3 nucleotide sequence: TGTGCCAGCTCACCATCCAGGCCCATAAACATTCAGTACTTC.

This clonotype came up once. The gene calls are TRBV6-1 and TRBJ1-5, with D possibly being TRBD1 (6 bases). Trimming shortened V by 6 bases and J by 5 bases, and 26 bases separated the two germline ends. The germline V gene has CDR1 MNHNS and CDR2 SASEGT. The CDR3 runs to 18 residues. The CDR3 spells CASSRTPQGNPLYQPQHF. CDR3 coding DNA: TGTGCCAGCAGCCGAACCCCACAGGGAAACCCATTGTATCAGCCCCAGCATTTT.

This clonotype has just one count. The rearrangement uses TRBV12-3 or TRBV12-4 and TRBJ2-1; D unresolved. The length of the CDR3 is 14 residues. Trimming removed 5 bases from V and 0 bases from J, with 8 bases in between. CDR3 loop: CASSDGYSYNEQFF. The CDR3 region has the DNA TGTGCCAGCAGTGACGGGTACTCCTACAATGAGCAGTTCTTC.

The rearrangement joins TRBV25-1 to TRBJ2-7; 11 nucleotides align to TRBD1. With 5 bases clipped from V and 3 bases from J, the junction kept 6 bases outside the gene matches. From germline, CDR1 is MGHDK and CDR2 SYGVNS. The CDR3 extends over 15 amino acids. CDR3 amino acids: CASSPLGTGGYEQYF. The CDR3 region has the DNA TGTGCCAGCAGTCCCCTGGGGACAGGGGGCTACGAGCAGTACTTC.

This chain uses TRBV27 with TRBJ1-6; no clear D gene. The ends were cut back, 2 bases at V and 5 bases at J, with 19 bases in the middle. Germline V gene sequence: CDR1 MNHEY, CDR2 SMNVEV (reference sequence). The CDR3 extends over 18 amino acids. CDR3 nucleotides: TGTGCCAGCAGTTTAAAAGGTGTCGGACGTTTGGATAATTCACCCCTCCACTTT. As protein: CASSLKGVGRLDNSPLHF.

The V and J genes are TRBV5-1 and TRBJ2-2; D may match TRBD1 or TRBD2 (5 bases each). The CDR3 contains 17 residues. Per germline, CDR1 SGHRS and CDR2 YFSETQ. V gave up 1 base and J gave up 0 bases, with 13 bases separating them. This chain's CDR3 is CASSLYMGRTNTGELFF. The CDR3, as DNA: TGCGCCAGCAGCTTGTACATGGGACGGACGAACACCGGGGAGCTGTTTTTT.

The rearrangement links TRBV6-1 to TRBJ2-1; 13 bases fit TRBD2. J was trimmed by 6 bases and V by 7 bases; bases with no gene match: 12. In germline, CDR1 is MNHNS, CDR2 SASEGT. The CDR3 totals 17 residues. In DNA form, the CDR3 reads TGTGCCAGCACACCGACCCCACTAGCGGGGGGGCCCAATGAGCAGTTCTTC. Its protein is CASTPTPLAGGPNEQFF.

J is TRBJ2-2 and V is TRBV6-5; the D gene is possibly TRBD1 (6 bases). The germline V and J ends were trimmed by 0 bases and 5 bases, with 10 bases remaining between them. Germline loops: CDR1 MNHEY, CDR2 SVGAGI. This CDR3 has 15 amino acids. The CDR3 reads CASSYSHQGTGELFF. CDR3 nucleotide sequence: TGTGCCAGCAGTTACTCACATCAGGGGACCGGGGAGCTGTTTTTT.